Following are 15 T cell receptor beta chains from one sample sequenced in a study of identical twins. TCRdb redid the calling of the 5' RACE reads with MiXCR, one entry per CDR3 protein. The table has 150,000 or so distinct CDR3 sequences, roughly 3.5% seen once. Sequenced sample: memory T cells sorted from blood. The receptors were sampled from a young man in good health.

This clonotype occurred many times. CDR3 protein: CASSLRLDSYEQYV. The DNA of the CDR3 is TGTGCCAGCAGTTTGAGGCTAGACAGTTACGAGCAGTACGTC. The rearrangement uses TRBV12-3 or TRBV12-4 and TRBJ2-7, with D tentatively TRBD1 (5 bases). Trimming pared 3 bases from V and 4 bases from J, leaving 13 bases between. The CDR3 is made up of 14 amino acids.

This clonotype was seen ten or more times. The chain is built from TRBV20-1 and TRBJ2-1; 11 bases agree with TRBD2. The V segment lost 5 bases and the J segment 2 bases; nucleotides outside the gene matches: 8. Germline V lookup: CDR1 DFQATT, CDR2 SNEGSKA (reference sequence). The CDR3 has 16 amino acids. Here the CDR3 DNA reads TGCAGTGCTGAGATACCGGGACTAGCGGCCTACAATGAGCAGTTCTTC. This encodes CSAEIPGLAAYNEQFF.

This clonotype was seen a handful of times. The V gene is TRBV7-2, the J gene TRBJ2-5; D ambiguous. Trimming removed 4 bases from V and 4 bases from J, with 7 bases in between. CDR1 and CDR2 (germline): SGHTA, FQGNSA. The CDR3 length is 12 residues. The CDR3 DNA reads as TGTGCCAGCAGCTCTCTCATAGAGACCCAGTACTTC. This encodes CASSSLIETQYF.

This clonotype has at least ten counts. The chain recombines TRBV10-3 with TRBJ2-7, with TRBD1 as a possible D gene (5 bases). The V end was cut by 0 bases, the J end by 0 bases, with 12 bases between. This CDR3 has 16 amino acids. Germline lookup yields CDR1 ENHRY and CDR2 SYGVKD. The CDR3 sequence is CAISESPETASYEQYF. The CDR3 nucleotides are TGTGCCATCAGTGAGTCGCCCGAGACAGCCTCCTACGAGCAGTACTTC.

Many counts were recorded for this clonotype. The CDR3 region has the DNA TGTGCCACCAGCGTCAGTAAGGGACTAGCGGGAGGATATGAGCAGTTCTTC. It is translated as CATSVSKGLAGGYEQFF. The V and J genes are TRBV15 and TRBJ2-1; 15 nucleotides match TRBD2. The J segment lost 8 bases and the V segment lost 5 bases, leaving 10 bases of the junction unmatched. The CDR3 is 17 amino acids. Germline CDR1 and CDR2: LNHNV and YYDKDF (reference sequence).

This clonotype has at least ten counts. The chain combines TRBV9 with TRBJ2-2; 7 nucleotides align to TRBD1. Germline trimming cut 4 bases from V and 4 bases from J; bases unmatched to any gene: 7. This CDR3 contains 15 residues. Germline CDR1 reads SGDLS; CDR2 reads YYNGEE. The CDR3 nucleotides read TGTGCCAGCAGCCCCAGAGCAGGGGGCACCGGGGAGCTGTTTTTT. It yields the protein CASSPRAGGTGELFF.

The sample holds many counts of this clonotype. The chain has TRBV4-1 and TRBJ1-3; D remains unclear. The CDR3 is 17 residues long. The germline V gene encodes CDR1 MGHRA and CDR2 YSYEKL. Trimming took off 4 bases at V and 2 bases at J, with 18 bases between the two ends. The chain's CDR3 is CASSRGGGKGAGNTIYF. CDR3 in DNA: TGCGCCAGCAGCCGGGGAGGCGGTAAAGGAGCTGGAAACACCATATATTTT.

Ten or more counts support this clonotype. This chain joins TRBV3-1 and TRBJ2-7; the D call may be TRBD1 or TRBD2 (5 bases each). Germline lookup yields CDR1 LGHDT and CDR2 YNNKEL (reference sequence). This CDR3 spans 16 amino acids. Trimming stripped 1 base from V and 4 bases from J, with 17 bases between. CDR3 DNA: TGTGCCAGCAGCCAAGGACCGGGACGGTCCTCTTACGAGCAGTACTTC. Amino acid sequence: CASSQGPGRSSYEQYF.

This clonotype was seen repeatedly, ten times or more. The chain links TRBV5-8 to TRBJ2-1; D gene unclear. The germline gives CDR1 SGHTS, CDR2 YDEGEE. The CDR3 is made up of 15 amino acids. Trimming pared 2 bases from V and 2 bases from J, leaving 11 bases between. This chain's CDR3 is CASSFVTRTYNEQFF. In DNA, the CDR3 is TGTGCCAGCAGCTTCGTTACCAGGACCTACAATGAGCAGTTCTTC.

This clonotype occurred a few times. Relative to the germline gene, one junction end is altered; a read error may explain this. The gene calls are TRBV20-1 and TRBJ2-2; D possibly corresponds to TRBD2 (5 bases). Germline values: CDR1 DFQATT, CDR2 SNEGSKA (reference sequence). CDR3 size: 11 residues. The chain's CDR3 is CSARGIGELFF. In DNA, the CDR3 is TGCAGTGCCAGAGGGATCGGGGAGCTGTTTTTT.

This clonotype showed up many times. One junction end disagrees with the germline gene, perhaps due to a read error. The J gene is TRBJ2-7, the V gene TRBV7-2; TRBD1 matches at 12 bases. Germline CDR1 SGHTA, CDR2 FQGNSA. The CDR3 extends over 12 amino acids. The CDR3 protein is CASSPGQGALTF. CDR3 DNA: TGTGCCAGCAGCCCGGGACAGGGGGCTCTAACCTTC.

Many counts were recorded for this clonotype. The chain has TRBV2 and TRBJ2-2; D gene uncertain. Germline V lookup: CDR1 SNHLY, CDR2 FYNNEI. The V gene lost 6 bases and the J gene lost 6 bases, with 8 bases spanning the gap. The CDR3 consists of 12 residues. This CDR3 reads CASSDPPGELFF. CDR3 DNA: TGTGCCAGCAGCGACCCCCCCGGGGAGCTGTTTTTT.

The sample holds many counts of this clonotype. The rearrangement uses TRBV12-3 or TRBV12-4 and TRBJ2-5; D call uncertain. The CDR3 sequence is 15 residues long. Trimming left V 2 bases short and J 5 bases short, with 15 bases between. The CDR3 DNA is TGTGCCAGCAGTTTATCCGCGGAGACCGGGGAGACCCAGTACTTC. This encodes CASSLSAETGETQYF.

This clonotype has a count of ten or more. The chain uses TRBV7-2 and TRBJ1-2, with a tentative D call TRBD1 (6 bases). Trimming removed 2 bases at V and 8 bases at J, with 12 bases between. In germline, CDR1 is SGHTA, CDR2 FQGNSA. This CDR3 is built from 13 residues. CDR3 nucleotide sequence: TGTGCCAGCAGCTTATCAGGGGTAGAAGGCTACACCTTC. Residues: CASSLSGVEGYTF.

This clonotype was seen a few times. The chain uses TRBV20-1 and TRBJ2-7; D gene ambiguous. Germline-derived CDR1 and CDR2 are DFQATT and SNEGSKA (reference sequence). The CDR3 is made up of 11 amino acids. Trimming shortened V by 3 bases and J by 3 bases, and 6 bases separated the two germline ends. CDR3 nucleotides: TGCAGTGCTAGTGTTGACTACGAGCAGTACTTC. Residues: CSASVDYEQYF.